The 12 T cell receptor beta chains in this list originate from one sample, sequenced in a study of T cells in Graves' hyperthyroidism and ophthalmopathy. It was RNA transcripts that yielded the amplified TCR beta CDR3 regions. The HTBI set primed first-round TCR CDR3 RT-PCR. MiXCR, applied by TCRdb to the multiplex PCR reads, yields one record per CDR3 protein. Among about 360,000 distinct CDR3 sequences, approximately 13% were seen once, and the ten largest hold around a tenth. Material: blood. Receptors were obtained from a woman aged 18 to 35 with Graves' hyperthyroidism.

This clonotype was counted only a few times. The V call is TRBV7-2, the J call TRBJ2-7; D call uncertain. Germline V gene lookup returns CDR1 SGHTA and CDR2 FQGNSA. The V end was cut by 2 bases, the J end by 9 bases, with 17 bases between. This CDR3 has 14 residues. CDR3 nucleotide sequence: TGTGCCAGCAGCTTATCTATTCAGGCCCCAAGGCAGTACTTC. This gives the protein CASSLSIQAPRQYF.

The V and J genes are TRBV27 and TRBJ2-1; possibly TRBD1 for D (6 bases). V gave up 2 bases and J gave up 5 bases, with 16 bases separating them. The CDR3 is 16 amino acids. In germline, CDR1 is MNHEY, CDR2 SMNVEV (reference sequence). This chain's CDR3 is CASSLRETGSHNEQFF. The CDR3 nucleotides are TGTGCCAGCAGTTTAAGGGAAACAGGGTCCCACAATGAGCAGTTCTTC.

This clonotype was observed at least ten times. The chain links TRBV28 to TRBJ2-7; 8 bases align to TRBD1. The CDR3 consists of 18 residues. Germline V lookup: CDR1 MDHEN, CDR2 SYDVKM. Germline trimming cut 4 bases from V and 1 base from J; bases unmatched to any gene: 15. This CDR3 is CASSYPRDRYTGSYEQYF. The CDR3 nucleotides are TGTGCCAGCAGTTACCCCCGGGACAGGTATACCGGGTCCTACGAGCAGTACTTC.

This clonotype was observed many times. This sequence joins TRBV28 and TRBJ2-3, with D possibly matching TRBD1 (5 bases). In germline, CDR1 is MDHEN, CDR2 SYDVKM. The CDR3 extends over 15 amino acids. Trimming shortened V by 6 bases and J by 2 bases, and 15 bases separated the two germline ends. The CDR3 loop reads CASSQTQGITDTQYF. CDR3 in DNA: TGTGCCAGCAGCCAAACTCAGGGTATCACAGATACGCAGTATTTT. The full variable domain, completed using reference TRBV28 and TRBJ2-3, is DVKVTQSSRYLVKRTGEKVFLECVQDMDHENMFWYRQDPGLGLRLIYFSYDVKMKEKGDIPEGYSVSREKKERFSLILESASTNQTSMYLCASSQTQGITDTQYFGPGTRLTVL.

This clonotype was observed at least ten times. The chain has TRBV3-1 and TRBJ1-4; D gene ambiguous. The length of the CDR3 is 16 residues. The germline V gene encodes CDR1 LGHDT and CDR2 YNNKEL (reference sequence). V was trimmed by 3 bases and J by 0 bases, leaving 11 bases between them. CDR3 DNA: TGTGCCAGCAGCCACCGGCAGACCGCAACTAATGAAAAACTGTTTTTT. This sequence encodes CASSHRQTATNEKLFF.

Worth noting for this clonotype: This may stem from a read error, because a much larger clone lies one nucleotide away. The rearrangement uses TRBV28 and TRBJ1-5; tentatively, D is TRBD1 (5 bases). The CDR3 runs 15 residues. V shed 5 bases and J shed 4 bases, with 15 bases lying between them. CDR1 is MDHEN, CDR2 SYDVKM, per germline. The CDR3 sequence is CASSQSGGHNQPQHF. The CDR3 DNA reads as TGTGCCAGCAGTCAGTCCGGGGGTCATAATCAGCCCCAGCATTTT.

V gene TRBV5-1 combines with J gene TRBJ2-1, with 10 bases fitting TRBD2. Germline V lookup: CDR1 SGHRS, CDR2 YFSETQ. J was trimmed by 4 bases and V by 5 bases; bases with no gene match: 9. This CDR3 has 16 residues. The CDR3: CASSLLPSGGYNEQFF. The DNA of the CDR3 is TGCGCCAGCAGTCTACTTCCTAGCGGGGGTTACAATGAGCAGTTCTTC.

The rearrangement joins TRBV2 to TRBJ1-1, with 8 bases identical to TRBD1. Losses at the gene ends were 3 bases for V and 7 bases for J; bases not matched to a gene: 4. Germline V gene sequence: CDR1 SNHLY, CDR2 FYNNEI. The CDR3 contains 13 residues. CDR3 residues: CASSDDRGYEAFF. The CDR3 DNA sequence: TGTGCCAGCAGTGACGACAGGGGATATGAAGCTTTCTTT.

This clonotype has at least ten counts. This chain joins TRBV27 and TRBJ2-5; D is undetermined. With 0 bases removed from V and 2 bases from J, the gap between germline ends came to 13 bases. The CDR3 runs 16 residues. Germline values: CDR1 MNHEY, CDR2 SMNVEV (reference sequence). The CDR3: CASSLSVNMVQETQYF. The DNA of the CDR3 is TGTGCCAGCAGTTTATCTGTGAATATGGTACAAGAGACCCAGTACTTC.

This clonotype has ten or more counts. The chain joins TRBV5-1 to TRBJ1-3; TRBD1 is a possible D gene (5 bases). Germline V CDR1 and CDR2: SGHRS, YFSETQ. This CDR3 spans 16 amino acids. Trimming pared 4 bases from V and 2 bases from J, leaving 16 bases between. The CDR3 region has the DNA TGCGCCAGCAGCGTTGAATCGGGACGCACTGGAAACACCATATATTTT. Encoded protein: CASSVESGRTGNTIYF.

This clonotype was counted many times. The CDR3 here is CASSPGTSSSETQYF. The CDR3 coding sequence is TGTGCCAGCAGTCCTGGGACTAGCTCATCGGAGACCCAGTACTTC. V gene TRBV14 combines with J gene TRBJ2-5; 9 bases line up with TRBD2. V lost 6 bases to trimming and J lost 5 bases; unmatched junction nucleotides: 10. The CDR3 loop spans 15 amino acids. Looked up from germline, CDR1 is SGHDN and CDR2 is FVKESK.

This clonotype turned up a few times. The chain combines TRBV7-9 with TRBJ2-5; D is uncertain. The V gene's germline CDR1 is SEHNR and CDR2 FQNEAQ (reference sequence). The V and J ends lost 6 bases and 1 base respectively, with 15 bases between them. The CDR3 is made up of 15 amino acids. The CDR3 sequence: CASSKGFSIQETQYF. CDR3 nucleotides: TGTGCCAGCAGTAAGGGTTTTAGTATCCAAGAGACCCAGTACTTC.